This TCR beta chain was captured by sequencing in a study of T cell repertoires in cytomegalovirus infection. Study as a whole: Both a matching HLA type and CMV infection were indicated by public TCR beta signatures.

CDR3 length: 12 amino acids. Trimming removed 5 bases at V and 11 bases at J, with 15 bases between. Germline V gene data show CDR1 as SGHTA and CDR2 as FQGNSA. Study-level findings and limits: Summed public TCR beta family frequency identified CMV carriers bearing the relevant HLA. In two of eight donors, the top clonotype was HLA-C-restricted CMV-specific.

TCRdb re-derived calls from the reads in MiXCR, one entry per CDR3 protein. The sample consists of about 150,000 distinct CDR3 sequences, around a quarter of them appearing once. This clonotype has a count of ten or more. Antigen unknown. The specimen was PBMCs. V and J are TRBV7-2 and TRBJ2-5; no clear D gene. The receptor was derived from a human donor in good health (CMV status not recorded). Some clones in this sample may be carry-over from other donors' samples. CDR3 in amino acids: CASSGMSQPQYF. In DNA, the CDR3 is TGTGCCAGCAGCGGAATGAGCCAACCTCAGTACTTC.